Following are 22 T cell receptor beta chains from one sample sequenced in a study of T cells in Graves' hyperthyroidism and ophthalmopathy. RNA transcripts yielded amplified TCR beta CDR3 regions. The HTBI primer set was used in a first-round RT-PCR of the TCR CDR3. TCRdb re-derived calls from the multiplex PCR reads in MiXCR, one entry per CDR3 protein. The table lists about 640,000 distinct CDR3 sequences, under 25% of them singletons. Sequenced input: blood. These TCRs come from a man aged 25 to 40 with Graves' ophthalmopathy.

This clonotype was seen a handful of times. The gene calls are TRBV12-3 or TRBV12-4 and TRBJ2-5, with 10 bases aligning to TRBD2. This CDR3 has 17 residues. After removal of 1 base from V and 5 bases from J, the junction contained 10 bases not matched to a gene. The CDR3 coding sequence is TGTGCCAGCAGTTTAGTAGTTAGCGGGAGGCGGGGGGAGACCCAGTACTTC. This gives the protein CASSLVVSGRRGETQYF.

This clonotype was seen a few times. J is TRBJ2-1 and V is TRBV4-2; 14 nucleotides line up with TRBD2. Unmatched junction bases numbered 3, after V lost 0 bases and J lost 2 bases. Looked up from germline, CDR1 is LGHNA and CDR2 is YNFKEQ. CDR3 length: 18 residues. The DNA of the CDR3 is TGTGCCAGCAGCCAAGATGGACTAGCGGGGGGAACCTACAATGAGCAGTTCTTC. Amino acid sequence: CASSQDGLAGGTYNEQFF.

In this sample, this clonotype turned up many times. V usage is TRBV20-1 and J usage is TRBJ2-7; 7 positions match TRBD1. After removal of 1 base from V and 2 bases from J, the junction contained 11 bases not matched to a gene. This CDR3 is 16 amino acids long. Germline V lookup: CDR1 DFQATT, CDR2 SNEGSKA (reference sequence). CDR3 in DNA: TGCAGTGCTAGAGGGATCCGGGACAGAGGAGCCTACGAGCAGTACTTC. As protein: CSARGIRDRGAYEQYF.

This clonotype was counted many times. The CDR3 region is CASSDSSGGDYNEQFF. The CDR3 DNA sequence: TGTGCCAGCAGTGACTCGTCGGGAGGTGACTACAATGAGCAGTTCTTC. This rearrangement joins TRBV6-4 to TRBJ2-1; 7 nucleotides agree with TRBD2. J was trimmed by 3 bases and V by 0 bases; bases with no gene match: 5. The CDR3 covers 16 residues. Germline CDR1 MRHNA, CDR2 SNTAGT.

This clonotype appeared many times. V gene TRBV20-1 combines with J gene TRBJ2-7; 9 nucleotides align to TRBD2. Germline V gives CDR1 DFQATT, CDR2 SNEGSKA (reference sequence). There are 13 residues in the CDR3. J gave up 6 bases and V 6 bases, and 9 bases lay outside the gene matches. CDR3 DNA: TGCAGTGCCGGACAGTCTAGCGGGACCGAGCAGTACTTC. Amino acid sequence: CSAGQSSGTEQYF.

This clonotype was seen more than once but under ten times. At one boundary the junction diverges from the germline segment, which might be a read error. This sequence joins TRBV6-9 and TRBJ2-4; unclear D gene. The germline gives CDR1 MNHGY, CDR2 SVAAGI. The CDR3 is made up of 16 amino acids. CDR3 region: CASSESDGWGANIQYF. The CDR3 DNA is TGCGCCAGCAGTGAGTCAGACGGGTGGGGTGCAAACATTCAGTACTTC.

The chain is built from TRBV7-9 and TRBJ2-1, with TRBD2 matching over 7 bases. J lost 5 bases, V lost 5 bases, and 12 bases had no gene match. Germline loops: CDR1 SEHNR, CDR2 FQNEAQ (reference sequence). This CDR3 is 16 amino acids long. The CDR3, as DNA: TGTGCCAGCAGCACCATGTTGCGGGAGAGAGACAATGAGCAGTTCTTC. Translation: CASSTMLRERDNEQFF.

This clonotype was counted ten times or more. This chain connects TRBV28 to TRBJ1-1; D is unresolved. The CDR3 runs to 13 residues. The germline V gene encodes CDR1 MDHEN and CDR2 SYDVKM. Deletions cut 5 bases from V and 7 bases from J, with 14 bases between. The CDR3 loop is CASSRGFDFEAFF. The CDR3 nucleotides are TGTGCCAGCAGTAGAGGTTTTGATTTTGAAGCTTTCTTT.

The chain recombines TRBV7-9 with TRBJ1-2, with D maybe TRBD1 (5 bases). This CDR3 has 12 amino acids. The V end lost 4 bases, the J end lost 6 bases, and 9 bases lay between the germline ends. CDR1 is SEHNR, CDR2 FQNEAQ, per germline (reference sequence). CDR3 bases: TGTGCCAGCAGCTGGGACTACGATGGCTACACCTTC. It codes for CASSWDYDGYTF.

With regard to this clonotype: Given a much more abundant clone one base away, this may be a read error. CDR3 region: CVSSSLYHRGPEAFF. DNA of the CDR3: TGTGTCAGCAGTTCACTATATCACAGGGGTCCTGAAGCTTTCTTT. V gene TRBV28 combines with J gene TRBJ1-1; 7 bases align to TRBD1. Germline V gene sequence: CDR1 MDHEN, CDR2 SYDVKM. The CDR3 sequence is 15 residues long.

The chain employs TRBV4-3 and TRBJ2-5; 8 nucleotides align to TRBD1. The germline V gene encodes CDR1 LGHNA and CDR2 YSLEER. V dropped 0 bases and J dropped 2; count of bases not matched to a gene: 5. This CDR3 has 16 amino acids. As DNA, the CDR3 is TGCGCCAGCAGCCAAGATCGGCAGGGGGCACAAGAGACCCAGTACTTC. Its protein product is CASSQDRQGAQETQYF.

This clonotype was recorded a few times. This chain links TRBV5-1 with TRBJ1-5; D is unresolved. V was cut by 0 bases and J by 3 bases, with 10 bases left in between. This CDR3 is 15 amino acids long. CDR1 and CDR2 (germline): SGHRS, YFSETQ. The DNA of the CDR3 is TGCGCCAGCAGCTTGGGGCTGGGTTTCAATCAGCCCCAGCATTTT. This codes for CASSLGLGFNQPQHF.

This clonotype was picked up a small number of times. The chain is built from TRBV2 and TRBJ1-3; the match to TRBD1 covers 10 bases. In germline, CDR1 is SNHLY, CDR2 FYNNEI. This CDR3 region has 16 residues. V gave up 2 bases and J gave up 8 bases; unmatched junction bases: 9. The CDR3 protein is CASSEWTGGETDTIYF. The CDR3 region has the DNA TGTGCCAGCAGTGAATGGACAGGGGGTGAAACGGACACCATATATTTT.

This chain uses TRBV7-3 with TRBJ2-1, with 10 bases that match TRBD2. Germline trimming cut 6 bases from V and 4 bases from J; bases unmatched to any gene: 6. This CDR3 has 15 amino acids. CDR1 is SGHTA and CDR2 is FQGTGA in the germline V gene. CDR3 residues: CASRLAGGDYNEQFF. The CDR3 DNA reads TGTGCCAGCAGGTTAGCGGGAGGCGATTACAATGAGCAGTTCTTC.

This clonotype was recorded at least ten times. Relative to the germline gene, one junction end is altered; a read error may explain this. This chain links TRBV11-2 with TRBJ2-3, with D hard to call. Germline CDR1 is SGHAT and CDR2 is FQNNGV. The CDR3 covers 14 residues. The CDR3: CASSLSDSTDTQYF. CDR3 bases: TGCGCCAGCAGCTTGAGCGACAGCACAGATACGCAGTATTTT.

This clonotype was seen repeatedly, ten times or more. This rearrangement joins TRBV28 to TRBJ2-7; D remains ambiguous. This CDR3 is 13 amino acids long. Per the germline V gene, CDR1 is MDHEN and CDR2 is SYDVKM. V was pared by 6 bases and J by 1 base, with 10 bases between. The DNA of the CDR3 is TGTGCCAGCAGCCTGGGAAATTCCTACGAGCAGTACTTC. It specifies CASSLGNSYEQYF.

J is TRBJ2-1 and V is TRBV30, with a possible D match to TRBD2 (6 bases). CDR1 and CDR2 (germline): GTSNPN, SVGIG (reference sequence). The CDR3 totals 14 residues. V shed 1 base and J shed 0 bases, with 7 bases lying between them. The chain's CDR3 is CAWSEAGSYNEQFF. The CDR3 coding sequence is TGTGCCTGGAGTGAAGCGGGCTCCTACAATGAGCAGTTCTTC.

This clonotype was detected ten times or more. The rearrangement joins TRBV28 to TRBJ2-5; a weak D match, TRBD2 (6 bases). V lost 1 base to trimming and J lost 4 bases, with 13 bases between them. The length of the CDR3 is 15 residues. Germline CDR1 MDHEN, CDR2 SYDVKM. The DNA of the CDR3 is TGTGCCAGCAGTTTATCTCAGGGTAGCGGAGAGACCCAGTACTTC. Protein sequence: CASSLSQGSGETQYF.

CDR3 residues: CASSLTGAQPQHF. As DNA, the CDR3 is TGTGCCAGCAGTTTAACAGGGGCGCAGCCCCAGCATTTT. The chain combines TRBV28 with TRBJ1-5; 7 nucleotides match TRBD1. Looked up from germline, CDR1 is MDHEN and CDR2 is SYDVKM. Trimming cost V 2 bases and J 7 bases; bases outside gene matches: 2. The CDR3 runs to 13 residues.

J is TRBJ2-4 and V is TRBV12-5, with a tentative D call TRBD2 (7 bases). The CDR3 has 16 amino acids. V gave up 7 bases and J gave up 0 bases, with 16 bases separating them. The germline V gene has CDR1 LGHNT and CDR2 FRNRAP. CDR3 in amino acids: CASALGGGTAKNIQYF. In nucleotides, the CDR3 is TGTGCTAGTGCCCTGGGGGGGGGCACAGCCAAAAACATTCAGTACTTC. Based on the CDR3 plus reference TRBV12-5 and TRBJ2-4, the full variable domain is DARVTQTPRHKVTEMGQEVTMRCQPILGHNTVFWYRQTMMQGLELLAYFRNRAPLDDSGMPKDRFSAEMPDATLATLKIQPSEPRDSAVYFCASALGGGTAKNIQYFGAGTRLSVL.

The V gene is TRBV28, the J gene TRBJ2-3; 9 nucleotides align to TRBD1. Germline V gives CDR1 MDHEN, CDR2 SYDVKM. This CDR3 spans 14 amino acids. J lost 0 bases, V lost 6 bases, and 1 base had no gene match. The CDR3 reads CASRGTGSTDTQYF. The CDR3, as DNA: TGTGCCAGCAGGGGGACAGGGAGCACAGATACGCAGTATTTT.

This clonotype turned up a few times. The chain links TRBV7-9 to TRBJ1-2, with D unresolved. Germline V gene sequence: CDR1 SEHNR, CDR2 FQNEAQ (reference sequence). V was trimmed by 1 base and J by 4 bases, leaving 13 bases between them. CDR3 length: 15 amino acids. CDR3: CASSLGSAGLYGYTF. The CDR3 coding sequence is TGTGCCAGCAGCTTAGGTTCCGCAGGACTCTATGGCTACACCTTC. The full variable domain, its missing parts supplied by reference TRBV7-9 and TRBJ1-2, is DTGVSQNPRHKITKRGQNVTFRCDPISEHNRLYWYRQTLGQGPEFLTYFQNEAQLEKSRLLSDRFSAERPKGSFSTLEIQRTEQGDSAMYLCASSLGSAGLYGYTFGSGTRLTVV.